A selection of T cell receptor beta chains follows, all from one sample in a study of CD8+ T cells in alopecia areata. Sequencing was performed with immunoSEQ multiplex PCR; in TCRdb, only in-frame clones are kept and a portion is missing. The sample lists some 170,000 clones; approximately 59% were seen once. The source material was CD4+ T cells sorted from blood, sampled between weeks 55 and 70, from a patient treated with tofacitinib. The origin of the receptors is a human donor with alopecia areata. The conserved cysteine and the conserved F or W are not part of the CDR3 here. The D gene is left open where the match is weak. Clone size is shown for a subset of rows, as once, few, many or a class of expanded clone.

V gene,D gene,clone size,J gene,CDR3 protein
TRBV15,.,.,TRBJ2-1,ATSRRLPEHNEQF
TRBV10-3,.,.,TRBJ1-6,AITGTQNSPLH
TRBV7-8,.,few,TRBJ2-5,ASSRRQAPPQETQY
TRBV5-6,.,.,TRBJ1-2,ASSGGNVNYGYT
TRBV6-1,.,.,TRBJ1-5,ASSERAGTQPQH
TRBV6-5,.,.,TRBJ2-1,ASNKHGINEQF
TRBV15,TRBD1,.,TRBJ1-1,ATSSRQGLNTEAF
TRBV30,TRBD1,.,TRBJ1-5,ACSQGANQPQH
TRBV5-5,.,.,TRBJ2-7,ASSEPGEQY
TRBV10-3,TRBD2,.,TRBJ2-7,AIMAYGGDNEQY
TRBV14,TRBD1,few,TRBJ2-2,ASSRQGPTNTGELF
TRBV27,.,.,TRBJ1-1,ASSSLAMGPNTEAF
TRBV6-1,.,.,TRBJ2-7,ASSERGYEQY
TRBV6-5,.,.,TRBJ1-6,ASTTTGGGNSPLH
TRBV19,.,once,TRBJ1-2,ASSIVRQNGYT
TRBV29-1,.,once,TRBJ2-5,SVSGSYQETQY
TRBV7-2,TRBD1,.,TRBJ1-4,ASSLPGTGQEKLF
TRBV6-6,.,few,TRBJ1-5,ASSYGSQPQH
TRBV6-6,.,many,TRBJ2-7,ASSYSVGSYEQY
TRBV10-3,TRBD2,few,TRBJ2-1,AIGTSGEQEQF
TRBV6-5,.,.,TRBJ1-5,ASSYSVAGNQPQH
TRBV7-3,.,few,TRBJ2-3,ASSLTGRDTQY
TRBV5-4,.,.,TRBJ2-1,ATHKRDLSSYNEQF
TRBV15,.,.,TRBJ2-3,ATSRPQGRKY
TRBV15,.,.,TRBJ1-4,ATSRDGESNEKLF
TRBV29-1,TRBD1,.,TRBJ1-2,SVDTRGTGNYGYT
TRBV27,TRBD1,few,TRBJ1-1,ASSFDRDMNTEAF
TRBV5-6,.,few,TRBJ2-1,ASSLPYNEQF
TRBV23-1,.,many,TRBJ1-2,ASSQPGLIYGYT
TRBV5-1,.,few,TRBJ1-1,ASSLVAGNTEAF
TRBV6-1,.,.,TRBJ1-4,ASSHDRFGEKLF
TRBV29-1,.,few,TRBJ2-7,SVRTDTYEQY